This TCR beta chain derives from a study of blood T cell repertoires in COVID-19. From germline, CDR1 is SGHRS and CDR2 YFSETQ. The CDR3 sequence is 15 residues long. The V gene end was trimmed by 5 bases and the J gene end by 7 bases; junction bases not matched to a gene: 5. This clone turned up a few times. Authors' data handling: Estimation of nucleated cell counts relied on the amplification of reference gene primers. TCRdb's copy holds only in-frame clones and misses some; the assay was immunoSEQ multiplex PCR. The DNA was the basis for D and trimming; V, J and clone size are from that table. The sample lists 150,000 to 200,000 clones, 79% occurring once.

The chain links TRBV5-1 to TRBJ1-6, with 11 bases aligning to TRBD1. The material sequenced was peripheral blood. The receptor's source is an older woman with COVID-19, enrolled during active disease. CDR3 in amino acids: CASRRGTGGNSPLHF. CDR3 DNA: TGCGCCAGCAGAAGAGGGACAGGGGGGAATTCACCCCTCCACTTT.